This is a list of T cell receptor beta chains from one sample in a study of CD8+CD57+ T cells in acquired aplastic anemia. Each CDR3 protein is one row after TCRdb ran MiXCR on the reads. The sample lists more than 200,000 distinct CDR3 sequences, about half occurring once. Sequencing used sorted CD4+, CD8+, or CD8+CD57+ T cells (not recorded which) from PBMCs. The origin of the receptors is a human donor with aplastic anemia. Both conserved end residues are part of each CDR3. The D gene is left open where the match is weak. Rows may omit the clone size; those that give it use once, few, many or a size class.

j_gene: TRBJ2-1; v_gene: TRBV7-3; d_gene: -; abundance: -; CDR3aa: CASSLITPNEQFF; CDR3nt: TGTGCCAGCAGCTTAATTACCCCCAATGAGCAGTTCTTC
j_gene: TRBJ2-1; v_gene: TRBV20-1; d_gene: -; abundance: -; CDR3aa: CSARPRDHSYNEQFF; CDR3nt: TGCAGTGCCAGACCCCGGGACCACTCCTACAATGAGCAGTTCTTC
j_gene: TRBJ1-1; v_gene: TRBV20-1; d_gene: TRBD1; abundance: many; CDR3aa: CSATAGTGNTEAFF; CDR3nt: TGCAGTGCTACCGCGGGGACAGGGAACACTGAAGCTTTCTTT
j_gene: TRBJ1-2; v_gene: TRBV20-1; d_gene: TRBD1; abundance: -; CDR3aa: CSATGGWINGYTF; CDR3nt: TGCAGTGCCACAGGGGGCTGGATCAATGGCTACACCTTC
j_gene: TRBJ2-2; v_gene: TRBV16; d_gene: -; abundance: many; CDR3aa: CASSPTGAGRGWELFF; CDR3nt: TGTGCCAGCAGCCCCACAGGGGCGGGACGCGGCTGGGAGCTGTTTTTT
j_gene: TRBJ2-5; v_gene: TRBV2; d_gene: TRBD2; abundance: many; CDR3aa: CASSHRTSGGEETQYF; CDR3nt: TGTGCCAGCAGCCATAGGACTAGCGGGGGGGAAGAGACCCAGTACTTC
j_gene: TRBJ1-5; v_gene: TRBV5-1; d_gene: -; abundance: many; CDR3aa: CASSLTGRESQPQHF; CDR3nt: TGCGCCAGCAGCCTAACAGGGAGAGAGAGTCAGCCCCAGCATTTT
j_gene: TRBJ2-3; v_gene: TRBV5-6; d_gene: -; abundance: many; CDR3aa: CASSLGGKTDTQYF; CDR3nt: TGTGCCAGCAGCTTGGGGGGGAAGACAGATACGCAGTATTTT
j_gene: TRBJ2-2; v_gene: TRBV10-3; d_gene: -; abundance: -; CDR3aa: CAISGGSRSGELFF; CDR3nt: TGTGCCATCAGTGGTGGCAGTAGGTCCGGGGAGCTGTTTTTT
j_gene: TRBJ2-1; v_gene: TRBV6-1; d_gene: -; abundance: -; CDR3aa: CASSDVLGEVFF; CDR3nt: TGTGCCAGCAGTGATGTATTGGGGGAGGTGTTCTTC
j_gene: TRBJ2-6; v_gene: TRBV20-1; d_gene: -; abundance: few; CDR3aa: CSARSSNVLTF; CDR3nt: TGCAGTGCTAGGTCCTCTAACGTCCTGACTTTC
j_gene: TRBJ1-5; v_gene: TRBV6-5; d_gene: TRBD1; abundance: many; CDR3aa: CASSLQGNGQPQHF; CDR3nt: TGTGCCAGCAGTCTACAGGGGAATGGGCAGCCCCAGCATTTT
j_gene: TRBJ2-1; v_gene: TRBV24-1; d_gene: TRBD2; abundance: few; CDR3aa: CATSRTSGRGGDEQFF; CDR3nt: TGTGCCACCAGTCGGACTAGCGGGAGGGGAGGTGATGAGCAGTTCTTC
j_gene: TRBJ1-1; v_gene: TRBV4-1; d_gene: TRBD1; abundance: -; CDR3aa: CASSQDPRTGNTEAFF; CDR3nt: TGCGCCAGCAGCCAAGATCCTCGGACAGGCAACACTGAAGCTTTCTTT
j_gene: TRBJ1-1; v_gene: TRBV7-6; d_gene: -; abundance: many; CDR3aa: CASSTQENTEAFF; CDR3nt: TGTGCCAGCAGCACGCAGGAGAACACTGAAGCTTTCTTT
j_gene: TRBJ1-1; v_gene: TRBV25-1; d_gene: -; abundance: -; CDR3aa: CASSEYGGFTEAFF; CDR3nt: TGTGCCAGCAGTGAATATGGAGGATTTACTGAAGCTTTCTTT
j_gene: TRBJ2-3; v_gene: TRBV3-1; d_gene: -; abundance: many; CDR3aa: CASRGFTDTQYF; CDR3nt: TGTGCCAGCCGGGGGTTCACAGATACGCAGTATTTT
j_gene: TRBJ2-5; v_gene: TRBV6-5; d_gene: -; abundance: -; CDR3aa: CASSRTLPGETQYF; CDR3nt: TGTGCCAGCAGCAGGACACTTCCAGGGGAGACCCAGTACTTC
j_gene: TRBJ1-6; v_gene: TRBV7-6; d_gene: TRBD1; abundance: -; CDR3aa: CASSCSGTGVSPLHF; CDR3nt: TGTGCCAGCAGCTGCTCCGGGACAGGGGTTTCACCCCTCCACTTT
j_gene: TRBJ1-4; v_gene: TRBV5-1; d_gene: TRBD1; abundance: few; CDR3aa: CASSQYGTGGDEKLFF; CDR3nt: TGCGCCAGCAGCCAGTACGGGACAGGGGGGGATGAAAAACTGTTTTTT
j_gene: TRBJ2-2; v_gene: TRBV15; d_gene: TRBD2; abundance: many; CDR3aa: CATSRVGPMLAGGRAGELFF; CDR3nt: TGTGCCACCAGCAGAGTCGGGCCGATGTTAGCGGGGGGGCGGGCCGGGGAGCTGTTTTTT
j_gene: TRBJ2-4; v_gene: TRBV2; d_gene: -; abundance: -; CDR3aa: CASSEAHTGILAKNIQYF; CDR3nt: TGTGCCAGCAGTGAAGCGCACACAGGGATATTAGCCAAAAACATTCAGTACTTC
j_gene: TRBJ1-4; v_gene: TRBV20-1; d_gene: -; abundance: many; CDR3aa: CSARAGLRNEKLFF; CDR3nt: TGCAGTGCTAGAGCAGGACTGCGTAATGAAAAACTGTTTTTT
j_gene: TRBJ2-2; v_gene: TRBV9; d_gene: -; abundance: many; CDR3aa: CASSVDQGTANTGELFF; CDR3nt: TGTGCCAGCAGCGTAGACCAAGGGACGGCGAACACCGGGGAGCTGTTTTTT
j_gene: TRBJ2-3; v_gene: TRBV27; d_gene: -; abundance: few; CDR3aa: CASTIMSTDTQYF; CDR3nt: TGTGCCAGCACAATTATGAGCACAGATACGCAGTATTTT
j_gene: TRBJ1-1; v_gene: TRBV5-1; d_gene: -; abundance: many; CDR3aa: CASSLGEETEAFF; CDR3nt: TGCGCCAGCAGTTTGGGTGAGGAGACTGAAGCTTTCTTT
j_gene: TRBJ2-5; v_gene: TRBV2; d_gene: TRBD2; abundance: -; CDR3aa: CASRAGLAVQETQYF; CDR3nt: TGTGCCAGCAGAGCGGGACTAGCGGTCCAAGAGACCCAGTACTTC
j_gene: TRBJ1-2; v_gene: TRBV20-1; d_gene: -; abundance: -; CDR3aa: CSAANLKDGYTF; CDR3nt: TGCAGTGCGGCCAATTTAAAGGACGGCTACACCTTC
j_gene: TRBJ1-3; v_gene: TRBV7-8; d_gene: -; abundance: many; CDR3aa: CASSSRDTAANTIYF; CDR3nt: TGTGCCAGCAGCTCGCGGGACACTGCGGCAAACACCATATATTTT
j_gene: TRBJ1-6; v_gene: TRBV6-5; d_gene: -; abundance: -; CDR3aa: CATRREDNSPLHF; CDR3nt: TGTGCCACCCGTAGGGAGGATAATTCACCCCTCCACTTT
j_gene: TRBJ1-5; v_gene: TRBV20-1; d_gene: TRBD1; abundance: -; CDR3aa: CSARRGQGIGQPQHF; CDR3nt: TGCAGTGCTAGAAGGGGACAGGGGATCGGTCAGCCCCAGCATTTT